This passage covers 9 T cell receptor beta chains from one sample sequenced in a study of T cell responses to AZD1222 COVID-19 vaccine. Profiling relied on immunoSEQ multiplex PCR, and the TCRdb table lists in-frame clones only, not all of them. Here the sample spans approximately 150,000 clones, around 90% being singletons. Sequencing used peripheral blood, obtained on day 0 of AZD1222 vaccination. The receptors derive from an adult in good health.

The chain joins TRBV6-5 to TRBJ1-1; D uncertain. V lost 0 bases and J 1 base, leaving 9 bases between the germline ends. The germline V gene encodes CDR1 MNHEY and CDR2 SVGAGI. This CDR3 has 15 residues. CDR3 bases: TGTGCCAGCAGTTACTCGTTATTACAGAACACTGAAGCTTTCTTT. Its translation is CASSYSLLQNTEAFF.

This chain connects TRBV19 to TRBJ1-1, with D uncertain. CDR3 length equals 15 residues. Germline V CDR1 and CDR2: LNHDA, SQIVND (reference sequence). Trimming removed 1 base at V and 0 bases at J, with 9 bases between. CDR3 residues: CASSIGGGMNTEAFF. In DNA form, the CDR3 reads TGTGCCAGTAGTATAGGAGGAGGGATGAACACTGAAGCTTTCTTT.

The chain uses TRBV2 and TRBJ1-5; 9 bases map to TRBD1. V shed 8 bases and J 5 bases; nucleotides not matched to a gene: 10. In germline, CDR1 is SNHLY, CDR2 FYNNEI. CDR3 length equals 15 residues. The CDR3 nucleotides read TGTGCCAGCGGGCTCGAACAGGGGGCTGATCAGCCCCAGCATTTT. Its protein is CASGLEQGADQPQHF.

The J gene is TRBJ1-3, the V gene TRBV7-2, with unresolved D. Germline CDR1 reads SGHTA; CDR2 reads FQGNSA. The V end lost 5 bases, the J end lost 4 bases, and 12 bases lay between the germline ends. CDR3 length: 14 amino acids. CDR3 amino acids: CASSTNPPGNTIYF. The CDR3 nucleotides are TGTGCCAGCAGCACAAACCCCCCAGGAAACACCATATATTTT.

CDR3 sequence reads: CASSWGTSGKAGELFF. As DNA, the CDR3 is TGTGCCAGCAGCTGGGGGACTAGCGGGAAGGCCGGGGAGCTGTTTTTT. The chain is built from TRBV6-6 and TRBJ2-2; 13 nucleotides agree with TRBD2. CDR3 size: 16 residues. Looked up from germline, CDR1 is MNHNY and CDR2 is SVGAGI (reference sequence). The trim removed 6 bases at V and 6 bases at J, leaving 7 bases unmatched.

The CDR3 spells CASSIRVAGGYGYTF. CDR3 coding DNA: TGTGCCAGTAGTATACGGGTGGCCGGGGGCTATGGCTACACCTTC. The genes are TRBV19 and TRBJ1-2; D perhaps matches TRBD1 (5 bases). Germline-derived CDR1 and CDR2 are LNHDA and SQIVND (reference sequence). V was cut by 2 bases and J by 4 bases, with 14 bases left in between. The CDR3 runs 15 residues.

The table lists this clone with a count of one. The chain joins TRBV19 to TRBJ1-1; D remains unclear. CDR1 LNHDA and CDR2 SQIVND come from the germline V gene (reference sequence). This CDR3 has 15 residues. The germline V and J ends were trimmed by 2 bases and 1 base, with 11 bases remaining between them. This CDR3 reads CASSISVRRNTEAFF. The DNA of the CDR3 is TGTGCCAGTAGTATAAGCGTCCGGAGGAACACTGAAGCTTTCTTT.

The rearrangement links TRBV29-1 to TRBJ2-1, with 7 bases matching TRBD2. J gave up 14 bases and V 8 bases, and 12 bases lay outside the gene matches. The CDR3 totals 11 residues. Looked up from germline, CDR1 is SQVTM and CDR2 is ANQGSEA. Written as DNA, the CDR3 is TGCAGCACTGGGGGGGGAGCGGTGGAGTTCTTC. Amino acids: CSTGGGAVEFF.

The CDR3 reads CAWRRSGTPYEQYF. The CDR3 region has the DNA TGTGCCTGGAGGAGATCGGGGACGCCCTACGAGCAGTACTTC. The chain links TRBV30 to TRBJ2-7; D may match TRBD1 or TRBD2 (5 bases each). Germline V gives CDR1 GTSNPN, CDR2 SVGIG (reference sequence). This CDR3 has 14 amino acids. Trimming removed 3 bases at V and 2 bases at J, with 14 bases between.